These T cell receptor beta chains were read from a single sample in a study of beta chain features in type 1 diabetes. Profiling relied on immunoSEQ multiplex PCR, and the TCRdb table lists in-frame clones only, not all of them. The table records about 410,000 clones, approximately 15% of them present only once. Sequencing was carried out using naive CD4+ T cells from blood. The receptors were sampled from a young man in good health. Each CDR3 is given with its conserved first and last residue. D genes are given only for firm matches. Size is stated for part of the rows, as once, few or many counts, or as a class when the clone is expanded.

TRBV19	TRBJ1-5	few	-	TGTGCCAGTAGTTTGGCAGGGCGGCGCAATCAGCCCCAGCATTTT	CASSLAGRRNQPQHF
TRBV30	TRBJ1-1	few	-	TGTGCCTGGAGGGAACAGAACACTGAAGCTTTCTTT	CAWREQNTEAFF
TRBV6-1	TRBJ2-3	-	-	TGTGCCAGCAGTAAGGTGGTTAGGGGGGCAGATACGCAGTATTTT	CASSKVVRGADTQYF
TRBV11-2	TRBJ2-5	-	-	TGTGCCAGCAGCTTGAACAGGGAGGTGACCCAGTACTTC	CASSLNREVTQYF
TRBV10-3	TRBJ2-5	few	TRBD1	TGTGCCATCCAGGAAACCGGGACAGGTCAAGAGACCCAGTACTTC	CAIQETGTGQETQYF
TRBV6-5	TRBJ1-4	few	-	TGTGCCAGCGGCCCGAGGGCTGGGGAAAAACTGTTTTTT	CASGPRAGEKLFF
TRBV14	TRBJ2-5	few	TRBD1	TGTGCCAGCAGCCCGGGACAGGGGGCGTTTGAGACCCAGTACTTC	CASSPGQGAFETQYF
TRBV30	TRBJ1-5	few	TRBD1	TGTGCCTGGAATCTCAGGGGGAGCAATCAGCCCCAGCATTTT	CAWNLRGSNQPQHF
TRBV6-6	TRBJ2-5	-	-	TGTGCCAGCAGTTACTCTTTGCAAGAGACCCAGTACTTC	CASSYSLQETQYF
TRBV6-5	TRBJ1-3	-	-	TGTGCCAGCAGTCGCTCCGTAGGGCCGGGAAACACCATATATTTT	CASSRSVGPGNTIYF
TRBV6-1	TRBJ2-1	-	-	TGTGCCAGCAGCCGACGGCTATCAGAGCAGTTCTTC	CASSRRLSEQFF
TRBV5-4	TRBJ2-5	-	-	TGTGCCAGCAGCTCGACAGGTGGGCAAGAGACCCAGTACTTC	CASSSTGGQETQYF
TRBV25-1	TRBJ2-1	-	-	TGTGCCAGCAGAGACTACTCAGGCTCCTACAATGAGCAGTTCTTC	CASRDYSGSYNEQFF
TRBV7-3	TRBJ2-1	-	-	TGTGCCAGCAGCGCATACGGGACGCGAGACTACAATGAGCAGTTCTTC	CASSAYGTRDYNEQFF
TRBV18	TRBJ2-5	-	-	TGTGCCAGCTCACCCCTGAAGGAGACCCAGTACTTC	CASSPLKETQYF
TRBV7-6	TRBJ2-4	many	-	TGTGCCAGCAGCCCGGGACGAATGCTCGCCCCTGCGGCCAAAAACATTCAGTACTTC	CASSPGRMLAPAAKNIQYF
TRBV4-1	TRBJ2-2	-	-	TGCGCCAGCAGCCACCTACCCGGGGAGCTGTTTTTT	CASSHLPGELFF